This T cell receptor (beta chain) was observed in a study of identical twins. Between the trimmed V and J ends, which lost 5 bases and 2 bases, there was a span of 14 bases. The germline gives CDR1 SGHKS, CDR2 YYEKEE (reference sequence). The CDR3 spans 14 residues. General observations from the study: The abundant beta clonotypes from cord blood had fewer insertions, and memory repertoires had none of this.

TCRdb called the 5' RACE reads again in MiXCR, with one record for every CDR3 protein. The table includes some 240,000 distinct CDR3 sequences, about 10% detected once. Turning to this clonotype: The antigen remains undetermined.

Sequenced material: memory T cells sorted from blood. This sequence originates from a man between 45 and 60 years old in good health. The chain links TRBV5-5 to TRBJ2-7, with D unresolved. The CDR3 nucleotides are TGTGCCAGCAGGCTCGACCCAGGTCCCTACGAGCAGTACTTC. This sequence encodes CASRLDPGPYEQYF.